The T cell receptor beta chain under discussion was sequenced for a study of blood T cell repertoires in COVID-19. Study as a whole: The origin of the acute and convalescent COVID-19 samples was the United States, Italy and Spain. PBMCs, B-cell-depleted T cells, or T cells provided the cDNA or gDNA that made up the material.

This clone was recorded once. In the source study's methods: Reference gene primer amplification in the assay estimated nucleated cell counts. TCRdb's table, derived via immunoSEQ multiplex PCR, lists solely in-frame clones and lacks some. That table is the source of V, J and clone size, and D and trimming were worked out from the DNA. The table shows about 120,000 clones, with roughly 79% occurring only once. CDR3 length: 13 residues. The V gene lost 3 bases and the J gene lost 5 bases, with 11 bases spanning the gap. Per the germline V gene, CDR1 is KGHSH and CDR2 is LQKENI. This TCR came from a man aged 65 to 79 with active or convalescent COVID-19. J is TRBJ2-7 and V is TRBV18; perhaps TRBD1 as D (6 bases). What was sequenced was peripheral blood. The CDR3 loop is CASSPGQFHEQYF. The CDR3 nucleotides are TGTGCCAGCTCACCGGGACAATTCCACGAGCAGTACTTC. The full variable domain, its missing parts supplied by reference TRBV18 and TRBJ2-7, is NAGVMQNPRHLVRRRGQEARLRCSPMKGHSHVYWYRQLPEEGLKFMVYLQKENIIDESGMPKERFSAEFPKEGPSILRIQQVVRGDSAAYFCASSPGQFHEQYFGPGTRLTVT.